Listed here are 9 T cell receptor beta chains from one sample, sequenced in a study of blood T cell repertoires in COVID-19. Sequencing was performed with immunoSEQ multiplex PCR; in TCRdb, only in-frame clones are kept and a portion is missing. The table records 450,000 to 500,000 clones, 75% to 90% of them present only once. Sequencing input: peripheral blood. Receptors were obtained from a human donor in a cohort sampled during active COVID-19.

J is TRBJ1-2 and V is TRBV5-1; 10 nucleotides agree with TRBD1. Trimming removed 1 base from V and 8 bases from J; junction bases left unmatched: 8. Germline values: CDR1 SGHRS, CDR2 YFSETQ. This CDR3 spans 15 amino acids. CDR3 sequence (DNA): TGCGCCAGCAGCTTGCCGGGACAGGGGCCGGGGGGCTACACCTTC. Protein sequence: CASSLPGQGPGGYTF. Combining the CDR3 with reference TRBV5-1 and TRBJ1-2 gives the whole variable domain KAGVTQTPRYLIKTRGQQVTLSCSPISGHRSVSWYQQTPGQGLQFLFEYFSETQRNKGNFPGRFSGRQFSNSRSEMNVSTLELGDSALYLCASSLPGQGPGGYTFGSGTRLTVV.

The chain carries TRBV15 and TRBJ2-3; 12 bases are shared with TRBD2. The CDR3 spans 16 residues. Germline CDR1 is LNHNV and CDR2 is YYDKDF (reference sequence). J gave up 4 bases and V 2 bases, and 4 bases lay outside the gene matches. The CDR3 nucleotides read TGTGCCACCAGCAGACGACTAGCGGGAGTATCAGATACGCAGTATTTT. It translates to CATSRRLAGVSDTQYF.

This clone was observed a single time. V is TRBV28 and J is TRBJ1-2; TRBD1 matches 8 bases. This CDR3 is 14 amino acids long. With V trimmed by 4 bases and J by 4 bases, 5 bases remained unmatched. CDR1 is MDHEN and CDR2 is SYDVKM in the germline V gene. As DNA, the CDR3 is TGTGCCAGCAGTTCAAGGACAGGGAGCTATGGCTACACCTTC. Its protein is CASSSRTGSYGYTF.

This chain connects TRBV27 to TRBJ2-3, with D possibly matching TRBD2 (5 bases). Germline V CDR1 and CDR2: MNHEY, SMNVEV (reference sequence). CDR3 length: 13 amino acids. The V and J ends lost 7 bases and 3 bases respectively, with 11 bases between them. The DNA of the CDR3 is TGTGCCAGCAATAAGCCGGGGACAGATACGCAGTATTTT. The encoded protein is CASNKPGTDTQYF.

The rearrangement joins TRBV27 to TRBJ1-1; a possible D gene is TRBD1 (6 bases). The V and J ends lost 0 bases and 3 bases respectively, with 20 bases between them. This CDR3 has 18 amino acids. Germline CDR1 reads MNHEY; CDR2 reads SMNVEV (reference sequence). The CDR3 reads CASSLSRGGLRRDTEAFF. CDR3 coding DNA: TGTGCCAGCAGTTTATCGCGGGGGGGGCTCCGACGGGACACTGAAGCTTTCTTT.

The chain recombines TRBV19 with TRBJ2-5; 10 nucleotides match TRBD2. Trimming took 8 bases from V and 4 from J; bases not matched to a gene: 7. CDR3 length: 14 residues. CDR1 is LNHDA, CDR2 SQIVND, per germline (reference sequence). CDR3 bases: TGTGCCAGTTCGGTAGCGGGAGGAACAGAGACCCAGTACTTC. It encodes CASSVAGGTETQYF.

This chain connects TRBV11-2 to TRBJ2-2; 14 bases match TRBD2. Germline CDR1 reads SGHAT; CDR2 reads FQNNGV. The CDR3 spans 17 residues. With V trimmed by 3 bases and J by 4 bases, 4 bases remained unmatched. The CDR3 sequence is CASSFTGTSGSTGELFF. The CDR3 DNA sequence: TGTGCCAGCAGCTTTACCGGGACTAGCGGGAGCACCGGGGAGCTGTTTTTT.

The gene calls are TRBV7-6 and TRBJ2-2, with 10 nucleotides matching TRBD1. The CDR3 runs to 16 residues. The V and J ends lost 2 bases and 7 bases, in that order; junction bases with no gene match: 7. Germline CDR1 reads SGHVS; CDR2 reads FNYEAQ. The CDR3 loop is CASSLRDRGRHGELFF. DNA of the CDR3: TGTGCCAGCAGCTTACGCGACAGGGGGCGTCACGGGGAGCTGTTTTTT.

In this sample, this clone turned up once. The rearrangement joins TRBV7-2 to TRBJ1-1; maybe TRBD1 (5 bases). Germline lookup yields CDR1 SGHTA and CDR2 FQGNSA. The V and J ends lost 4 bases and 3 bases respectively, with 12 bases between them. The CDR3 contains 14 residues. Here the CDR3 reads CASSSLGADTEAFF. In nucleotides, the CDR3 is TGTGCCAGCAGCTCTTTAGGGGCAGACACTGAAGCTTTCTTT.